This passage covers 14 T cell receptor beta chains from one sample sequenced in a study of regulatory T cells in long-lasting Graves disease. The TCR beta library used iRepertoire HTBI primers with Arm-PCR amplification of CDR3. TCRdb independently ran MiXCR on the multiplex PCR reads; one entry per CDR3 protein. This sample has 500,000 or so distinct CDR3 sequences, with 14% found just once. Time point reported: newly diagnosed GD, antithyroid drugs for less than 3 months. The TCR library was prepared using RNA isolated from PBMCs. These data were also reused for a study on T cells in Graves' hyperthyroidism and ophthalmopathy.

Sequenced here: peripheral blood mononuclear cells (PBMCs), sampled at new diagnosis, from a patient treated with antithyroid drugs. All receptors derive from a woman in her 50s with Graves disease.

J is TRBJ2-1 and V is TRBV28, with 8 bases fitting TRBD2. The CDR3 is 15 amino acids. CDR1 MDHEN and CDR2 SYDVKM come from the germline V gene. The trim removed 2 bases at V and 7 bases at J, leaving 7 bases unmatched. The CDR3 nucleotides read TGTGCCAGCAGTTTACGTGCGGGAGGAACGAATGAGCAGTTCTTC. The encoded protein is CASSLRAGGTNEQFF.

The CDR3 coding sequence is TGTGCCAGCAGCTTGGGGACGGGAGGACTAGCCAAAAACATTCAGTACTTC. Its protein is CASSLGTGGLAKNIQYF. The chain recombines TRBV5-8 with TRBJ2-4, with TRBD2 identical over 7 bases. The germline V gene has CDR1 SGHTS and CDR2 YDEGEE. The CDR3 covers 17 residues. The V gene end was trimmed by 0 bases and the J gene end by 0 bases; junction bases not matched to a gene: 6.

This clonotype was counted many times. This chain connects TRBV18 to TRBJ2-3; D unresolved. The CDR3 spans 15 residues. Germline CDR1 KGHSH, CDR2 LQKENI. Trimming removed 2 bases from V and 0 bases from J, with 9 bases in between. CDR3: CASSPATASTDTQYF. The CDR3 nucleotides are TGTGCCAGCTCACCAGCAACAGCCAGCACAGATACGCAGTATTTT.

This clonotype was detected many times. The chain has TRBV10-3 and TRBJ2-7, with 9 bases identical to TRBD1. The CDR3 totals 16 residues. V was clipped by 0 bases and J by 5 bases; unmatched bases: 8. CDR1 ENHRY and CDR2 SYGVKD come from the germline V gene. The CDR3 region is CAISESQGTGIDEQYF. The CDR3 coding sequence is TGTGCCATCAGTGAGTCCCAGGGGACAGGGATAGACGAGCAGTACTTC.

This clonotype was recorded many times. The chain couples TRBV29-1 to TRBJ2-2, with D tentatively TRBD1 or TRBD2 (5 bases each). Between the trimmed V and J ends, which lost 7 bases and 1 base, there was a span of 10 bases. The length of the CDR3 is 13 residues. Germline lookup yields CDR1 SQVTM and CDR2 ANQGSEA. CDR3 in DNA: TGCAGCGCCGGGACGGAGAACACCGGGGAGCTGTTTTTT. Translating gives CSAGTENTGELFF.

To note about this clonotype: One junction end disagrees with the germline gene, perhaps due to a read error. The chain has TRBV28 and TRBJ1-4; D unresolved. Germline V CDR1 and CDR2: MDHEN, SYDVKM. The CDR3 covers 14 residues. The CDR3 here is CASSLSYSNEKLVF. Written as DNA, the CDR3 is TGTGCCAGCAGTTTATCCTACAGCAATGAAAAACTGGTTTTT.

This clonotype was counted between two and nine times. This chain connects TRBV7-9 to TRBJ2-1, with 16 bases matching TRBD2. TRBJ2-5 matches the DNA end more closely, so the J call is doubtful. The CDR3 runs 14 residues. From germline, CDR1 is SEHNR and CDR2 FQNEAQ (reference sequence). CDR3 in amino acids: CASSQGTSGRAQYF. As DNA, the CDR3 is TGTGCCAGCAGCCAGGGGACTAGCGGGAGGGCCCAGTACTTC.

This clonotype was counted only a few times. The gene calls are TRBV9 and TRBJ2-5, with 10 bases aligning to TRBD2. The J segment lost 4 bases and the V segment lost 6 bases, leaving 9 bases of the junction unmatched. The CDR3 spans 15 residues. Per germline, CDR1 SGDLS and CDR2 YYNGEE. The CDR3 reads CASTEREGLRETQYF. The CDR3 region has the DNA TGTGCCAGCACGGAGCGGGAGGGCCTTCGAGAGACCCAGTACTTC.

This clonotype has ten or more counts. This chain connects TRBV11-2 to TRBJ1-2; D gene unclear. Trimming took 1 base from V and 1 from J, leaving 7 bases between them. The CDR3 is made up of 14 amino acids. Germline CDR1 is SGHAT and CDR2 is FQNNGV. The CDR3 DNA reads TGTGCCAGCAGCTTAGTTTCCCATAACTATGGCTACACCTTC. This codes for CASSLVSHNYGYTF.

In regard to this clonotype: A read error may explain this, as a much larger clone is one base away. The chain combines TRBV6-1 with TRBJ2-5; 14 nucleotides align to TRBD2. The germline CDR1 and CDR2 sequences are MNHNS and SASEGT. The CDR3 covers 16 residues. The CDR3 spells CACSKTSGRGGETQYF. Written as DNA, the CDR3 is TGTGCCTGCAGTAAGACTAGCGGGAGGGGTGGAGAGACCCAGTACTTC.

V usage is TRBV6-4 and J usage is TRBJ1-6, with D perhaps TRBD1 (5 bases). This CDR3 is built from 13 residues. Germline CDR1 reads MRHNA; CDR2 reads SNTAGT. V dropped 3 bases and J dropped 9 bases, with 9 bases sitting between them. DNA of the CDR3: TGTGCCAGCAGTGAAAGGGGAGGTTCACCCCTCCACTTT. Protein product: CASSERGGSPLHF.

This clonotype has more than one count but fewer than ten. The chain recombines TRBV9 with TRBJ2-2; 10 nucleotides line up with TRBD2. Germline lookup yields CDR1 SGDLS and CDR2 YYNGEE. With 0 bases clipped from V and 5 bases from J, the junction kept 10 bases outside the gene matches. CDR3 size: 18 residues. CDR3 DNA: TGTGCCAGCAGCGTAGGGGGGTCTAGCGGGAGTGAGACCGGGGAGCTGTTTTTT. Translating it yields CASSVGGSSGSETGELFF.

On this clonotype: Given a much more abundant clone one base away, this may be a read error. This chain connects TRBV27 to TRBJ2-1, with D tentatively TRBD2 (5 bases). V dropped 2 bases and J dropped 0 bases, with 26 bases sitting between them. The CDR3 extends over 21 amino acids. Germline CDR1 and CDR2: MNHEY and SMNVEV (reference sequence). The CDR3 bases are TGTGCCAGCAGTTTAATTCTGGCTAGCAGGAGAAGGGCAATCTCCTACAATGAGCAGTTCTTC. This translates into CASSLILASRRRAISYNEQFF.

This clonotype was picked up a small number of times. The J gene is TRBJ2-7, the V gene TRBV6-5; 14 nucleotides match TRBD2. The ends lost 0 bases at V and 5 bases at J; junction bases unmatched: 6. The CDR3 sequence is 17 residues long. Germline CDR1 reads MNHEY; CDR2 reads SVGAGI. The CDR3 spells CASSYSEGLAGAHEQYF. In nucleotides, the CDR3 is TGTGCCAGCAGTTACTCCGAGGGACTAGCGGGAGCCCACGAGCAGTACTTC.